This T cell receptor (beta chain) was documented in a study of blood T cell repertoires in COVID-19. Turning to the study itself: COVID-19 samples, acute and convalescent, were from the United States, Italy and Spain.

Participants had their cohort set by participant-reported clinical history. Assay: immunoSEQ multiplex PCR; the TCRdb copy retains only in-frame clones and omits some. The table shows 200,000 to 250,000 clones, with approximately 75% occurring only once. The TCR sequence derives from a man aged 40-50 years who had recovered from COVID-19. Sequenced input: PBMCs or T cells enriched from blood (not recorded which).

The CDR3 is CASSPSLAGSSGANVLTF. For the CDR3, the DNA is TGTGCCAGCTCACCAAGCCTAGCGGGGAGCTCTGGGGCCAACGTCCTGACTTTC. V and J are TRBV18 and TRBJ2-6, with TRBD2 matching 9 bases. Unmatched junction bases numbered 5, after V lost 2 bases and J lost 0 bases. The CDR3 covers 18 residues. Per the germline V gene, CDR1 is KGHSH and CDR2 is LQKENI. The full variable domain, rest sourced from reference TRBV18 and TRBJ2-6, is NAGVMQNPRHLVRRRGQEARLRCSPMKGHSHVYWYRQLPEEGLKFMVYLQKENIIDESGMPKERFSAEFPKEGPSILRIQQVVRGDSAAYFCASSPSLAGSSGANVLTFGAGSRLTVL.